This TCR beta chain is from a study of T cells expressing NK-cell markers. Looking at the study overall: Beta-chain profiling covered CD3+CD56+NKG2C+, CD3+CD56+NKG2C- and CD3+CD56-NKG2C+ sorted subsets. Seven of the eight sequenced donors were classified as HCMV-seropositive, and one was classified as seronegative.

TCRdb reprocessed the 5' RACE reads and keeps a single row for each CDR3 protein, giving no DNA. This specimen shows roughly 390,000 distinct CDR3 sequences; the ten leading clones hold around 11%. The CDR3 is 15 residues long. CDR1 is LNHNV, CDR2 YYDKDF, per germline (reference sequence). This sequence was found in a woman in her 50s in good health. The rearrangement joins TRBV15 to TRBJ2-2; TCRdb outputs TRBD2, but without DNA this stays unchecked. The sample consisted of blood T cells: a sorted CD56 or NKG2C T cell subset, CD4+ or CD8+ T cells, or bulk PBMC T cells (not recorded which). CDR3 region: CATRPLAGKSGELFF.